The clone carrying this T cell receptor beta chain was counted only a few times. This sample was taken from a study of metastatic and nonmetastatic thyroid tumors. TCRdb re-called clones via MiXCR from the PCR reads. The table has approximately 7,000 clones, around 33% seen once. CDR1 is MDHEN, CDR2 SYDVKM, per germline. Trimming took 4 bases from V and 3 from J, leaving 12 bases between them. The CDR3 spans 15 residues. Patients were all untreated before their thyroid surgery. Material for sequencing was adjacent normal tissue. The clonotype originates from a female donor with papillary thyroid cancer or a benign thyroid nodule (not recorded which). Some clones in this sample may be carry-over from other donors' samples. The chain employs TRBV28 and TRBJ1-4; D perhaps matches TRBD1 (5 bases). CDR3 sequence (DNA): TGTGCCAGCAGTTCCAGGGACGGATCTAATGAAAAACTGTTTTTT. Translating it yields CASSSRDGSNEKLFF.